Detailed here is one T cell receptor (beta chain). The sample has other DNA sequences that encode this CDR3 too. This entry belongs to a study of blood T cell repertoires in COVID-19. In the authors' workflow: Amplification of reference gene primers was used by the study to estimate nucleated cell counts. The repertoire was sequenced with immunoSEQ multiplex PCR; TCRdb's copy has only in-frame clones and lacks some. V, J and clone size are those of that table, while D and trimming were read from the DNA. The table includes 240,000 or so clones, 88% detected once. The TCR was taken from a woman in her 40s who had recovered from COVID-19. Specimen: peripheral blood.

This CDR3 reads CASSIGDRPYEQYF. The CDR3 coding sequence is TGTGCCAGTAGTATCGGGGACAGGCCCTACGAGCAGTACTTC. The chain recombines TRBV19 with TRBJ2-7, with 8 bases that match TRBD1. The CDR3 runs 14 residues. Unmatched junction bases numbered 3, after V lost 3 bases and J lost 2 bases. Germline loops: CDR1 LNHDA, CDR2 SQIVND (reference sequence). The variable domain in full, completed from reference TRBV19 and TRBJ2-7, reads DGGITQSPKYLFRKEGQNVTLSCEQNLNHDAMYWYRQDPGQGLRLIYYSQIVNDFQKGDIAEGYSVSREKKESFPLTVTSAQKNPTAFYLCASSIGDRPYEQYFGPGTRLTVT.